This TCR beta chain emerged from a study of blood T cell repertoires in COVID-19. Study-level information: The origin of the acute and convalescent COVID-19 samples was the United States, Italy and Spain. The analysed material was cDNA or gDNA that came from T cells, B-cell-depleted T cells, or PBMCs.

In the original processing: By means of reference gene primer amplification, nucleated cell counts were estimated. The repertoire was sequenced with immunoSEQ multiplex PCR; TCRdb's copy has only in-frame clones and lacks some. D and trimming were read from the DNA, whereas the V and J calls and clone size are those reported in that table. Seen here are hundreds of thousands of clones, about 87% observed once, and the top ten hold 1% to 1.5%. The trim removed 6 bases at V and 1 base at J, leaving 1 base unmatched. The CDR3 covers 13 residues. V gene TRBV12-3 or TRBV12-4 combines with J gene TRBJ1-1; the match to TRBD1 covers 8 bases. Sequencing input: peripheral blood. The receptor was isolated from a man between 65 and 85 years old with acute or convalescent COVID-19. The DNA of the CDR3 is TGTGCCAGCAGCGGACAGGGGAACACTGAAGCTTTCTTT. Amino acid sequence: CASSGQGNTEAFF.